Each of the 6 T cell receptor beta chains below was sequenced from the same sample in a study of response to subunit inactivated influenza vaccine. TCRdb reanalysed the RT-PCR reads using MiXCR and keeps one entry per CDR3 protein. Among fewer than 750,000 distinct CDR3 sequences listed, about 15% were seen once. This specimen consisted of PBMCs from blood, obtained 11 to 12 days after vaccination. The receptors shown here come from a man in his fifties who received an inactivated influenza vaccine.

This clonotype was detected ten times or more. V usage is TRBV27 and J usage is TRBJ2-1; D perhaps matches TRBD1 (6 bases). Germline V gene lookup returns CDR1 MNHEY and CDR2 SMNVEV (reference sequence). The germline V and J ends were trimmed by 2 bases and 7 bases, with 12 bases remaining between them. This CDR3 spans 14 amino acids. Written as DNA, the CDR3 is TGTGCCAGCAGTTTAGGGCAAAGGGGGAATGAGCAGTTCTTC. It encodes CASSLGQRGNEQFF.

The V call is TRBV7-2, the J call TRBJ1-5; 9 bases are a match to TRBD1. The CDR3 sequence is 15 residues long. Germline trimming cut 6 bases from V and 5 bases from J; bases unmatched to any gene: 8. The germline CDR1 and CDR2 sequences are SGHTA and FQGNSA. The DNA for the CDR3 is TGTGCCAGCAGAGTTACAGGGGGCCGGGATCAGCCCCAGCATTTT. It translates to CASRVTGGRDQPQHF.

This clonotype was seen ten or more times. The chain links TRBV7-2 to TRBJ2-5; D gene uncertain. CDR3 length: 14 residues. V was cut by 1 base and J by 5 bases, with 11 bases left in between. CDR1 and CDR2 (germline): SGHTA, FQGNSA. CDR3 DNA: TGTGCCAGCAGCTTAGTCAGTACTGGGGAGACCCAGTACTTC. This sequence encodes CASSLVSTGETQYF.

The CDR3 loop reads CASSIPRTGGLSEQYF. The CDR3 bases are TGTGCCAGCAGTATCCCAAGGACAGGGGGCTTATCGGAGCAGTACTTC. The chain carries TRBV28 and TRBJ2-7; 11 nucleotides match TRBD1. Germline assignment: CDR1 MDHEN and CDR2 SYDVKM. CDR3 size: 16 residues. V lost 5 bases to trimming and J lost 7 bases; unmatched junction nucleotides: 13.

The chain employs TRBV5-1 and TRBJ2-5, with D perhaps assigned TRBD1 or TRBD2 (6 bases each). This CDR3 comprises 15 residues. Germline assignment: CDR1 SGHRS and CDR2 YFSETQ. V was trimmed by 3 bases and J by 4 bases, leaving 16 bases between them. In DNA, the CDR3 is TGCGCCAGCAGCTCCGCAAACGGGGGCCTAGAGACCCAGTACTTC. Translated, it gives CASSSANGGLETQYF.

The V call is TRBV6-1, the J call TRBJ2-7; D might be TRBD2 (6 bases). Germline V gene sequence: CDR1 MNHNS, CDR2 SASEGT. Trimming pared 9 bases from V and 7 bases from J, leaving 19 bases between. This CDR3 region has 13 residues. CDR3 loop: CARNSKQEGEQYF. The CDR3 coding sequence is TGTGCCAGAAATTCGAAACAGGAGGGGGAGCAGTACTTC.